Listed below are T cell receptor beta chains from one sample, sequenced in a study of regulatory T cells in long-lasting Graves disease. MiXCR, applied by TCRdb to the multiplex PCR reads, yields one record per CDR3 protein. Of 420,000 or so distinct CDR3 sequences listed, about a sixth are singletons. These data are also associated with another study on T cells in Graves' hyperthyroidism and ophthalmopathy.

The source was peripheral blood mononuclear cells (PBMCs), collected at new diagnosis, from a patient treated with antithyroid drugs. Source of these receptors: a woman between 18 and 29 years old with Graves disease. Both conserved end residues are part of each CDR3. D genes are given only for firm matches. Expanded clones are given a class, and other clones once, few, many or no size at all.

>TRBV11-1|TRBJ2-7|TRBD2|many
TGTGCCAGCAGCCGACGGAGCGGGGGCTACGAGCAGTACTTC
CASSRRSGGYEQYF
>TRBV5-1|TRBJ2-7|TRBD2|many
TGCGCCAGCAGCTTCGGACTAGATGCCTACGAGCAGTACTTC
CASSFGLDAYEQYF
>TRBV11-1|TRBJ2-7|NA|many
TGTGCCAGCAGCTTCGAATCTAGTTTGACGCGATCCTACGAGCAGTACTTC
CASSFESSLTRSYEQYF
>TRBV24-1|TRBJ2-1|TRBD2|NA
TGTGCCACCAGTGATAAAGGACTAGCGGGCAATGAGCAGTTCTTC
CATSDKGLAGNEQFF
>TRBV5-6|TRBJ2-5|NA|few
TGTGCCAGCAGCTTGGGGGTAGGGGTGGAGACCCAGTACTTC
CASSLGVGVETQYF
>TRBV12-3/TRBV12-4|TRBJ2-7|NA|many
TGTGCCAGCAGTTTGGTAGGGAGATTGAGCGAGCAGTACTTC
CASSLVGRLSEQYF
>TRBV7-8|TRBJ1-1|NA|many
TGTGCCAGCAGCTCCCCTGAGGGCAAGCCTGAAGCTTTCTTT
CASSSPEGKPEAFF
>TRBV4-3|TRBJ2-5|TRBD1|few
TGCGCCAGCAGTCATACAGGGGCTGGTGAGACCCAGTACTTC
CASSHTGAGETQYF
>TRBV27|TRBJ2-2|NA|few
TGTGCCAGCAGTTTATCGGCCCGGAACACCGGGGAGCTGTTTTTT
CASSLSARNTGELFF
>TRBV6-1|TRBJ2-3|NA|few
TGTGCCAGCAGTGACTACGGTTCAGATACGCAGTATTTT
CASSDYGSDTQYF
>TRBV6-1|TRBJ1-1|TRBD1|NA
TGTGCCAGCAGTGGCGCAGGGGGAGGGAACACTGAAGCTTTCTTT
CASSGAGGGNTEAFF
>TRBV5-1|TRBJ2-7|TRBD2|few
TGCGCCAGCAGCCAACGGAACGGACTAGCGGGAGGGCCCTACGAGCAGTACTTC
CASSQRNGLAGGPYEQYF
>TRBV28|TRBJ2-7|NA|many
TGTGCCAGCAGTTTAGATATCGGTAGCTCCTACGAGCAGTACTTC
CASSLDIGSSYEQYF
>TRBV9|TRBJ2-5|TRBD2|NA
TGTGCCAGCAGCGTAGTCGCTAGCGGGGGCGAGACCCAGTACTTC
CASSVVASGGETQYF
>TRBV6-2/TRBV6-3|TRBJ1-1|NA|many
TGTGCCAGCAGTTACCTGGTGAACACTGAAGCTTTCTTT
CASSYLVNTEAFF
>TRBV6-5|TRBJ2-7|TRBD2|many
TGTGCCAGCAGTTACATGGGTAGCGGGAGCCCTAGCTTGAACGAGCAGTACTTC
CASSYMGSGSPSLNEQYF